This T cell receptor beta chain is drawn from a study of lymphopenia after photon versus proton radiotherapy. Study-level points and caveats: Under photons, naive T cells and diversity fell while effector/memory populations rose.

With regard to this clone: Its antigen is still unknown.

Clones were read by immunoSEQ multiplex PCR, and TCRdb kept only the in-frame ones, dropping some. The sample shows about 53,000 clones, around 88% of them seen only once. The germline V gene has CDR1 MNHEY and CDR2 SMNVEV (reference sequence). With V trimmed by 0 bases and J by 4 bases, 0 bases remained unmatched. The CDR3 length is 15 residues. This clonotype was obtained from a middle-aged man with gastric cancer. Sequencing used peripheral blood, obtained from a patient treated with photon-based radiotherapy. The J gene is TRBJ2-3, the V gene TRBV27, with 11 bases fitting TRBD2. CDR3 sequence reads: CASSLSLAGADTQYF. The CDR3 DNA reads TGTGCCAGCAGTTTATCACTAGCGGGAGCAGATACGCAGTATTTT.